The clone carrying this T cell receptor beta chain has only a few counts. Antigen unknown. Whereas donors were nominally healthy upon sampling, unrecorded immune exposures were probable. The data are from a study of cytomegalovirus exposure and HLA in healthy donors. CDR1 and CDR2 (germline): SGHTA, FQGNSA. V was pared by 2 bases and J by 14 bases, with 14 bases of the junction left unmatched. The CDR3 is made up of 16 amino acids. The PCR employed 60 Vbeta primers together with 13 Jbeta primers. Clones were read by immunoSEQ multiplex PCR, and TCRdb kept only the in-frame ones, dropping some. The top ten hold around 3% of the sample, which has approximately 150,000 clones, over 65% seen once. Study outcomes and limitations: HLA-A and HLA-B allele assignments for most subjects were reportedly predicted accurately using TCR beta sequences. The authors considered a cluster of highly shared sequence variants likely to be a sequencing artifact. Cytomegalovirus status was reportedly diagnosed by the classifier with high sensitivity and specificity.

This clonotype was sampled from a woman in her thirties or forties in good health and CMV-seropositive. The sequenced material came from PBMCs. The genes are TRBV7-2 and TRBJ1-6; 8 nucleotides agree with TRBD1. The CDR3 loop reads CASSLTGGTEFGALHF. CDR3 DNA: TGTGCCAGCAGCTTAACAGGGGGGACTGAATTCGGAGCCCTCCACTTT. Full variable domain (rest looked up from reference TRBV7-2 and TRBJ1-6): GAGVSQSPSNKVTEKGKDVELRCDPISGHTALYWYRQSLGQGLEFLIYFQGNSAPDKSGLPSDRFSAERTGGSVSTLTIQRTQQEDSAVYLCASSLTGGTEFGALHFGNGTRLTVT.